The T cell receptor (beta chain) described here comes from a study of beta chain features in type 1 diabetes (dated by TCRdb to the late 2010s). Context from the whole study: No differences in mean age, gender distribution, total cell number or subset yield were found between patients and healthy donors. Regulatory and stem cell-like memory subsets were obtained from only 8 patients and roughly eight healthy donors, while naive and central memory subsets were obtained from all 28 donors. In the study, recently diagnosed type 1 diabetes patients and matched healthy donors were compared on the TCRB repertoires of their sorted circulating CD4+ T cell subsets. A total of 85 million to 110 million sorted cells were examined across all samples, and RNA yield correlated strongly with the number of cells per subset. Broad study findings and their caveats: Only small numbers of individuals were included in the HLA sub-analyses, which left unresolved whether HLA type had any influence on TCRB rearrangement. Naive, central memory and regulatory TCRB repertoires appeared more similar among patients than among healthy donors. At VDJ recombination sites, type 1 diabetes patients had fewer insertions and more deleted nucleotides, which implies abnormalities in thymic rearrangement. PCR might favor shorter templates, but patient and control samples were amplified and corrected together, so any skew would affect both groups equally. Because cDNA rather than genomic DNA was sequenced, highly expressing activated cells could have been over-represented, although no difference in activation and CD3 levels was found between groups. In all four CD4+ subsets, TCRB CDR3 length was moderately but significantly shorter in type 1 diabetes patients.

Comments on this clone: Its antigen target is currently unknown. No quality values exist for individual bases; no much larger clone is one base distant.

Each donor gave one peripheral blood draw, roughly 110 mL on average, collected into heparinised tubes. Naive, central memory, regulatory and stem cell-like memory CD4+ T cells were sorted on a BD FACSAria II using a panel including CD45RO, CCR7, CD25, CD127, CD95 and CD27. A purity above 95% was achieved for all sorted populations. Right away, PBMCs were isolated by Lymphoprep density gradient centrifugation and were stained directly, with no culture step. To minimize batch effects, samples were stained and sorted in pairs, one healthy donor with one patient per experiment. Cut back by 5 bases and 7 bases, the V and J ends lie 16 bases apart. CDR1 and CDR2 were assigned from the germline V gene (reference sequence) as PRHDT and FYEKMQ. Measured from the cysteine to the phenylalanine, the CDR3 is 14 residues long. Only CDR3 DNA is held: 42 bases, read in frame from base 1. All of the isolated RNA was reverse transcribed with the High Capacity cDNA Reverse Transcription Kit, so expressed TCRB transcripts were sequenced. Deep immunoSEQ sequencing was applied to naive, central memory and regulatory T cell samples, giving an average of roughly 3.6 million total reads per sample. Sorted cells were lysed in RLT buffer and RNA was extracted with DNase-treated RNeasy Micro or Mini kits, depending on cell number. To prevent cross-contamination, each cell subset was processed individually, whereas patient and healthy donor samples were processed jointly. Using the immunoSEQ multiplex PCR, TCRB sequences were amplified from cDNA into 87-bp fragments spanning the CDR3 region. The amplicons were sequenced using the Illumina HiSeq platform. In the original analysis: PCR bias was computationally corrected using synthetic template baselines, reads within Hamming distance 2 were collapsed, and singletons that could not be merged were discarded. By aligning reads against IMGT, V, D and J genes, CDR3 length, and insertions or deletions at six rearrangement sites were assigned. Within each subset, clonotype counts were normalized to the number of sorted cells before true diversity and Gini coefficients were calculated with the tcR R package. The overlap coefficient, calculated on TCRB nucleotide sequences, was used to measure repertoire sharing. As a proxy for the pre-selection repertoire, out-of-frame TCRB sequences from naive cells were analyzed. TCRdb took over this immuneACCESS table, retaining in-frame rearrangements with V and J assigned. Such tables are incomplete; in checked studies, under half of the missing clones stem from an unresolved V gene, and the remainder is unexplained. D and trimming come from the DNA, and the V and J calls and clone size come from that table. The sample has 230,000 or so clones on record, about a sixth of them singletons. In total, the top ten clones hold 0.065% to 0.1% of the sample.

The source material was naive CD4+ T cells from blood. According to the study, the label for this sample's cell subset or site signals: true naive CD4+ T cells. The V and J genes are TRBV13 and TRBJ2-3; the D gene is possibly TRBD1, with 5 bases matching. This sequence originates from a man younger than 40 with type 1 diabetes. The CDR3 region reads CASSLGAGTNTQYF. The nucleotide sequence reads TGTGCCAGCAGCCTTGGGGCAGGCACTAATACGCAGTATTTT.